This TCR beta chain is from a study of blood T cells in healthy people across ages. Using a J-beta primer mix together with a sample-barcoded 5' primer, a second PCR was run for roughly 6 to 12 cycles. MiXCR, applied by TCRdb to the 5' RACE reads, yields one record per CDR3 protein. Of roughly 1,500,000 distinct CDR3 sequences listed, about 43% are singletons. Germline V gene lookup returns CDR1 SEHNR and CDR2 FQNEAQ (reference sequence). The ends were cut back, 5 bases at V and 6 bases at J, with 18 bases in the middle. This CDR3 contains 15 residues. The sample was blood. The source of this sequence is a woman aged 18-29 years in good health. The V gene is TRBV7-9, the J gene TRBJ2-3; no clear D. CDR3: CASSPDTQPYDTQYF. Here the CDR3 DNA reads TGTGCCAGCAGCCCCGACACGCAACCTTATGATACGCAGTATTTT.